What follows are 2 T cell receptor beta chains derived from one specimen sequenced in a study of blood T cell repertoires in COVID-19 (dated by TCRdb to 2020 to 2022). The method behind the library was the immunoSEQ multiplex PCR assay. The immuneACCESS repertoire file appears here via TCRdb, limited to in-frame rearrangements. These files lack a portion of the clones; in checked studies, under half of the deficit traces to unresolved V genes, and the cause of the others is not known. The sample profile shows 140,000 to 150,000 clones; about 89% of them were found once. The top ten clones comprise less than 3% of the sample. The sequencing input was peripheral blood. The receptors come from a man between 60 and 70 years old with active or convalescent COVID-19.

The chain joins TRBV6-6 to TRBJ1-5; D possibly corresponds to TRBD1 (5 bases). Per the germline V gene, CDR1 is MNHNY and CDR2 is SVGAGI (reference sequence). The CDR3 totals 14 residues. Trimming removed 6 bases at V and 6 bases at J, with 15 bases between. The CDR3 DNA reads TGTGCCAGCAGCCAGCAGGGAGGCGGTCAGCCCCAGCATTTT. This translates into CASSQQGGGQPQHF.

V usage is TRBV6-5 and J usage is TRBJ1-6; 7 nucleotides line up with TRBD1. V lost 3 bases and J lost 10; bases outside the gene matches: 12. There are 16 residues in the CDR3. Per the germline V gene, CDR1 is MNHEY and CDR2 is SVGAGI. The CDR3 sequence: CASSYSRGRGESPLHF. Written as DNA, the CDR3 is TGTGCCAGCAGTTATTCAAGGGGGCGCGGGGAATCACCCCTCCACTTT.